This T cell receptor beta chain stems from a study of beta chain features in type 1 diabetes. Study overall: The patient and healthy donor groups were comparable for age, gender and cell yields.

Expressed TCRB transcripts were sequenced after all isolated RNA was converted to cDNA. Sequencing was performed with immunoSEQ multiplex PCR; in TCRdb, only in-frame clones are kept and a portion is missing. The table lists about 250,000 clones, around an eighth of them singletons, with about 0.027% in the top ten. Note on this clone: What it recognizes is unknown.

Study findings and constraints: People with Type 1 diabetes carried modestly yet significantly shorter TCRB CDR3s in all four CD4+ subsets.

J lost 6 bases, V lost 0 bases, and 7 bases had no gene match. Germline CDR1 WNHNN, CDR2 SYGVQD (reference sequence). CDR3 length: 15 amino acids. The V gene is TRBV10-1, the J gene TRBJ2-7; 8 nucleotides line up with TRBD1. The specimen sequenced was naive CD4+ T cells from blood. The receptor's source is a middle-aged woman in good health. The CDR3 DNA is TGCGCCAGCAGTGAGTCAGTACAGGGACAGGCCGAGCAGTACTTC. Translating it yields CASSESVQGQAEQYF.